Listed below are T cell receptor beta chains from one sample, sequenced in a study of technical replicates of blood from a few donors. The repertoire was sequenced with immunoSEQ multiplex PCR; TCRdb's copy has only in-frame clones and lacks some. This table holds about 83,000 clones, 92% found once. The sequencing sample was made of T cells isolated from PBMCs. Receptor source: a human donor in good health. CDR3s include the opening cysteine and the closing phenylalanine or tryptophan. D genes are given only for firm matches. For some rows the clone size is stated as once, few or many, or as a class when expanded; others skip it.

TRBJ1-1	-	TRBV5-4	-	CASSLGGPGNTEAFF	TGTGCCAGCAGCTTGGGGGGCCCTGGGAACACTGAAGCTTTCTTT
TRBJ2-7	TRBD2	TRBV7-8	-	CASSSTSSGSYEQYF	TGTGCCAGCAGCTCTACGAGTAGCGGGTCATACGAGCAGTACTTC
TRBJ2-7	TRBD1	TRBV10-3	-	CATMGQHAYEQYF	TGTGCCACTATGGGACAGCACGCCTACGAGCAGTACTTC
TRBJ1-2	TRBD1	TRBV7-9	-	CASSEQGARYGYTF	TGTGCCAGCAGCGAACAGGGGGCAAGGTATGGCTACACCTTC
TRBJ2-2	-	TRBV5-1	-	CASTQSGTGELFF	TGCGCCAGCACTCAGTCGGGCACCGGGGAGCTGTTTTTT
TRBJ2-7	TRBD2	TRBV27	-	CASSLGSSGNSFNEQYF	TGTGCCAGCAGTTTAGGGTCCAGCGGGAACAGTTTCAACGAGCAGTACTTC
TRBJ2-7	TRBD2	TRBV2	few	CASSEGAGVPREQYF	TGTGCCAGCAGTGAAGGGGCGGGAGTTCCCCGCGAGCAGTACTTC
TRBJ1-1	-	TRBV6-5	few	CASRNGGNTEAFF	TGTGCCAGCAGAAACGGGGGGAACACTGAAGCTTTCTTT
TRBJ2-1	-	TRBV27	-	CASRQVSSYNEQFF	TGTGCCAGCAGACAGGTGAGCTCCTACAATGAGCAGTTCTTC
TRBJ1-1	-	TRBV7-2	-	CASSQTALVEAFF	TGTGCCAGCAGCCAGACAGCGCTAGTTGAAGCTTTCTTT
TRBJ1-2	-	TRBV10-2	-	CASSERGFPYGYTF	TGCGCCAGCAGTGAGAGGGGCTTCCCCTATGGCTACACCTTC
TRBJ2-1	TRBD2	TRBV25-1	once	CASSELTSASNEQFF	TGTGCCAGCAGTGAGTTGACTAGCGCCTCCAATGAGCAGTTCTTC
TRBJ1-2	TRBD1	TRBV28	once	CASSLPSDRGNYGYTF	TGTGCCAGCAGTTTACCGTCGGACAGGGGTAACTATGGCTACACCTTC
TRBJ2-7	TRBD2	TRBV5-1	-	CASSFPLAGKDYEQYF	TGCGCCAGCAGCTTCCCTCTAGCGGGAAAAGACTACGAGCAGTACTTC
TRBJ2-3	-	TRBV19	-	CASSINQGRRDTQYF	TGTGCCAGTAGTATAAATCAGGGGCGGAGGGATACGCAGTATTTT
TRBJ2-3	-	TRBV25-1	-	CASSGRDSTDTQYF	TGTGCCAGCAGTGGGAGGGACAGCACAGATACGCAGTATTTT
TRBJ1-1	-	TRBV30	-	CAWTQYNNEAFF	TGTGCCTGGACCCAATACAACAATGAAGCTTTCTTT
TRBJ2-1	-	TRBV19	once	CASSIAPLREQFF	TGTGCCAGTAGTATAGCCCCCTTGCGGGAGCAGTTCTTC
TRBJ1-2	TRBD1	TRBV4-1	once	CASSQEGTGTPRSYTF	TGCGCCAGCAGCCAAGAGGGGACAGGAACCCCGCGGAGCTACACCTTC
TRBJ2-7	TRBD1	TRBV4-1	-	CASSRTTGSSYEQYF	TGCGCCAGCAGCCGAACGACAGGGTCGTCCTACGAGCAGTACTTC
TRBJ2-5	TRBD1	TRBV6-1	-	CASWEGQGSKTQYF	TGTGCCAGCTGGGAGGGACAGGGCTCGAAGACCCAGTACTTC
TRBJ2-2	-	TRBV19	-	CASSSPLGSYTGELFF	TGTGCCAGTAGTAGTCCCCTGGGCAGCTACACCGGGGAGCTGTTTTTT
TRBJ2-2	TRBD2	TRBV19	-	CASSSTSAGGGELFF	TGTGCCAGTAGTTCAACTAGCGCCGGCGGGGGGGAGCTGTTTTTT
TRBJ2-1	TRBD2	TRBV6-5	-	CASSYSGKVHNEQFF	TGTGCCAGCAGTTATAGCGGGAAGGTTCACAATGAGCAGTTCTTC
TRBJ2-1	TRBD2	TRBV5-1	-	CASSEGLVGTNEQFF	TGCGCCAGCAGCGAAGGACTAGTCGGGACCAATGAGCAGTTCTTC
TRBJ2-7	TRBD1	TRBV28	-	CASISTGDEQYF	TGTGCCAGCATTTCGACAGGGGACGAGCAGTACTTC
TRBJ2-7	TRBD2	TRBV28	-	CASSPGVAGGYEQYF	TGTGCCAGCAGCCCTGGGGTGGCGGGGGGCTACGAGCAGTACTTC
TRBJ1-5	-	TRBV4-2	-	CASSQDTVRGITPQHF	TGTGCCAGCAGCCAGGACACAGTTCGGGGGATTACGCCCCAGCATTTT
TRBJ2-5	-	TRBV20-1	-	CSAGRGETQYF	TGCAGTGCTGGCCGGGGGGAGACCCAGTACTTC
TRBJ1-5	-	TRBV6-1	-	CASSEQNSNQPQHF	TGTGCCAGCAGTGAACAGAATAGCAATCAGCCCCAGCATTTT
TRBJ2-3	-	TRBV4-2	-	CASSAQSSFTGGTDTQYF	TGTGCCAGCAGCGCCCAGAGTTCCTTTACGGGGGGCACAGATACGCAGTATTTT
TRBJ2-2	TRBD2	TRBV9	-	CASSVVGTSGAGVTGELFF	TGTGCCAGCAGCGTAGTTGGGACTAGCGGGGCGGGAGTCACCGGGGAGCTGTTTTTT
TRBJ1-2	-	TRBV19	-	CASSTTISDYGYTF	TGTGCCAGTAGTACGACAATTAGCGACTATGGCTACACCTTC
TRBJ2-7	-	TRBV5-1	-	CASSLAGRNTRQYF	TGCGCCAGCAGCTTGGCCGGACGGAATACTAGGCAGTACTTC
TRBJ1-1	-	TRBV4-2	few	CASSQDQLLVNTEAFF	TGTGCCAGCAGCCAAGACCAACTCCTCGTCAACACTGAAGCTTTCTTT
TRBJ2-7	-	TRBV5-1	-	CASSFPPFNRALTYEQYF	TGCGCCAGCAGCTTTCCCCCGTTTAACCGCGCGCTAACCTACGAGCAGTACTTC
TRBJ2-7	-	TRBV29-1	-	CSGGRGEGGEQYF	TGCAGCGGGGGCCGGGGGGAAGGGGGCGAGCAGTACTTC
TRBJ2-7	TRBD1	TRBV4-1	-	CASSQVHRGLEEQYF	TGCGCCAGCAGCCAAGTGCACAGGGGGCTTGAGGAGCAGTACTTC
TRBJ1-1	-	TRBV27	-	CASRTTGMNTEAFF	TGTGCCAGCAGAACAACAGGGATGAACACTGAAGCTTTCTTT
TRBJ2-1	-	TRBV5-6	-	CASSLDYTPYNEQFF	TGTGCCAGCAGCCTCGACTACACTCCTTACAATGAGCAGTTCTTC
TRBJ2-2	-	TRBV9	-	CASSPVAGNTGELFF	TGTGCCAGCAGCCCGGTGGCAGGGAATACCGGGGAGCTGTTTTTT
TRBJ1-2	-	TRBV11-3	-	CASSRTRDYGYTF	TGTGCCAGCAGCCGCACTAGGGACTATGGCTACACCTTC
TRBJ2-2	TRBD1	TRBV5-4	-	CASSVTGIGELFF	TGTGCCAGCAGCGTGACAGGGATCGGGGAGCTGTTTTTT
TRBJ2-1	TRBD2	TRBV10-3	once	CAISGTNYNEQFF	TGTGCCATCTCCGGGACTAACTACAATGAGCAGTTCTTC
TRBJ2-3	TRBD2	TRBV19	-	CASSITSGSSDTQYF	TGTGCCAGTAGTATAACTAGCGGGTCATCAGATACGCAGTATTTT
TRBJ2-7	TRBD2	TRBV19	once	CASSGERGREQYF	TGTGCCAGTAGTGGGGAGCGGGGACGCGAGCAGTACTTC
TRBJ2-5	TRBD1	TRBV6-4	-	CASSLTTGSQETQYF	TGTGCCAGCAGTCTAACGACAGGGAGCCAAGAGACCCAGTACTTC